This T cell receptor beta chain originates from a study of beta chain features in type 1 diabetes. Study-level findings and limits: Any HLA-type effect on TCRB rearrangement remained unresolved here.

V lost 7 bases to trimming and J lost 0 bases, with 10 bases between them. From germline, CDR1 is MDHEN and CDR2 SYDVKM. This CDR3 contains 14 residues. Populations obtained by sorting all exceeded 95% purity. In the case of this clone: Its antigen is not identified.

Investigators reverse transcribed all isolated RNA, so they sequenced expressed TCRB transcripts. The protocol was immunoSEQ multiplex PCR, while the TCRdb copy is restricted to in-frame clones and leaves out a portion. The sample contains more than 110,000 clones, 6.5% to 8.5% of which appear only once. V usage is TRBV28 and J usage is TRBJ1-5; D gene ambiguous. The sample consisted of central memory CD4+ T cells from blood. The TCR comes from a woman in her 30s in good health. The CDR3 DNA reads TGTGCCAGCATTCAGACTTATAGCAATCAGCCCCAGCATTTT. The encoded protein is CASIQTYSNQPQHF.